In this sample, the clone carrying this T cell receptor (beta chain) turned up a few times. Trimming stripped 5 bases from V and 8 bases from J, with 15 bases between. The CDR3 loop spans 13 amino acids. The germline V gene encodes CDR1 SGHVS and CDR2 FNYEAQ. Diagnostic assessment was based on clinical symptoms, serum thyroxine and TRAb, thyroid ultrasound and orbital computed tomography. This sample was included in a study of T cells in Graves' hyperthyroidism and ophthalmopathy. Turning to the study itself: The blood sample was taken at first diagnosis, before treatment began.

Using RNA transcripts as the source, TCR beta CDR3 regions were amplified. During a first-round RT-PCR of the TCR CDR3, the HTBI primer set was used. In TCRdb, the multiplex PCR reads were re-called with MiXCR into one record per CDR3 protein. This sample has fewer than 400,000 distinct CDR3 sequences, with 16% found just once. V usage is TRBV7-6 and J usage is TRBJ1-2; D is undetermined. Specimen: blood. The sequence came from a man younger than 40 with Graves' hyperthyroidism. In DNA, the CDR3 is TGTGCCAGCAGCCGCCAGGAGGGATGGGGCTACACCTTC. This sequence encodes CASSRQEGWGYTF.